This is a list of T cell receptor beta chains from one sample in a study of cytomegalovirus exposure and HLA in healthy donors. The data were produced by immunoSEQ multiplex PCR, yet TCRdb's version contains in-frame clones alone and is incomplete. The sample shows about 140,000 clones, roughly three quarters of them seen only once. The sequenced material came from PBMCs. The receptors here all came from a female donor in good health and CMV-seronegative. Both conserved end residues are part of each CDR3. Each record gives: clone size, D gene, J gene, V gene, CDR3 DNA, CDR3 protein. D genes are given only for firm matches. Clone size is given for some rows only: seen once, a few or many times, or a class if the clone is expanded.

once . TRBJ1-2 TRBV28 TGTGCCAGCAGTCTAACAGGGATTCCCCTCTATGGCTACACCTTC CASSLTGIPLYGYTF
once TRBD2 TRBJ2-3 TRBV2 TGTGCCAGCAGTTGGGAACTAGCGGGGCTTACAGATACGCAGTATTTT CASSWELAGLTDTQYF
. . TRBJ1-3 TRBV6-5 TGTGCCAGCAGTTACCAGAGCGGTGGAAACACCATATATTTT CASSYQSGGNTIYF
. . TRBJ2-6 TRBV28 TGTGCCAGCAGTTTGGCGGGGACTGGGGCCAACGTCCTGACTTTC CASSLAGTGANVLTF
. TRBD2 TRBJ2-3 TRBV29-1 TGCAGCGTTGAAAGCGGGGTGGCAGATACGCAGTATTTT CSVESGVADTQYF
. . TRBJ1-1 TRBV7-2 TGTGCCAGCAGCCCCCGTAGTGGACAGAAGAACACTGAAGCTTTCTTT CASSPRSGQKNTEAFF
. . TRBJ2-7 TRBV5-1 TGCGCCAGCAGCTCGCGTACAGGGTACGAGCAGTACTTC CASSSRTGYEQYF
. . TRBJ1-4 TRBV29-1 TGCAGCGTGCGGGTGAAGAACTATGAAAAACTGTTTTTT CSVRVKNYEKLFF
. . TRBJ1-5 TRBV7-8 TGTGCCAGCAGCTTAGTAGGCAGGGCTGTGGTCAATCAGCCCCAGCATTTT CASSLVGRAVVNQPQHF
. TRBD1 TRBJ1-3 TRBV5-1 TGCGCCAGCAGCCAAGGACAGGGTCGTGGAAACACCATATATTTT CASSQGQGRGNTIYF
. . TRBJ2-1 TRBV9 TGTGCCAGCAGCGTAGCCCCCAGGGGTGGCCACAATGAGCAGTTCTTC CASSVAPRGGHNEQFF
. . TRBJ1-3 TRBV19 TGTGCCAGTAGTATAGAAACAGGGCGAAGGTCTGGAAACACCATATATTTT CASSIETGRRSGNTIYF
. . TRBJ2-7 TRBV7-9 TGTGCCAGCAGTTACCAGGGCCCCCTCTCCTACGAGCAGTACTTC CASSYQGPLSYEQYF
few . TRBJ1-1 TRBV28 TGTGCCAGCTTCAGGAACACTGAAGCTTTCTTT CASFRNTEAFF
. . TRBJ1-1 TRBV6-1 TGTGCCAGCAGTATTTCAGGGTACATGAACACTGAAGCTTTCTTT CASSISGYMNTEAFF
. . TRBJ1-1 TRBV7-9 TGTGCCAGCAGCCCTGAAGGGGCGGGGGCTGAAGCTTTCTTT CASSPEGAGAEAFF
once TRBD2 TRBJ2-5 TRBV5-1 TGCGCCAGCAGATTAGCGGGGGGGCAAGAGACCCAGTACTTC CASRLAGGQETQYF
. . TRBJ1-2 TRBV19 TGTGCCAGTTCCGGGGGAAGCGGCTACACCTTC CASSGGSGYTF
once TRBD1 TRBJ1-2 TRBV11-1 TGTGCCAGCAGCCCGGACCCTGGGACAGGGGAGGGCTACACCTTC CASSPDPGTGEGYTF
. . TRBJ1-4 TRBV28 TGTGCCAGCAGTTTTGGAGACAGGAGGGAAAAACTGTTTTTT CASSFGDRREKLFF
. . TRBJ2-5 TRBV14 TGTGCCAGCAGCACCCTAGGGGGACGCCATCAATACTTC CASSTLGGRHQYF
. . TRBJ2-7 TRBV6-5 TGTGCCAGCAGTTTTGAGGGCGGAAAGCAGTACTTC CASSFEGGKQYF
. TRBD2 TRBJ2-1 TRBV28 TGTGCCAGCAGGACACCGACTAGCGGGAGGCCCTCCGTTAATGAGCAGTTCTTC CASRTPTSGRPSVNEQFF
once TRBD1 TRBJ2-1 TRBV5-6 TGTGCCAGCAGCGTGGTTGTACAGGGGGCAAGAAATGAGCAGTTCTTC CASSVVVQGARNEQFF
. TRBD1 TRBJ2-5 TRBV10-2 TGCGCCAGCAGTGAGATGGACAGGGACAAGTACTTC CASSEMDRDKYF
. . TRBJ1-3 TRBV7-9 TGTTCCAGCAGCTTGGGACTATCTGGAAACACCATATATTTT CSSSLGLSGNTIYF
. . TRBJ1-1 TRBV18 TGTGCCAGCTCGCGAGTCTCCTCCGGGAACACTGAAGCTTTCTTT CASSRVSSGNTEAFF
once TRBD1 TRBJ1-5 TRBV7-2 TGTGCCAGCAGCCTTCACAGGGGCGCGGAACAGCCCCAGCATTTT CASSLHRGAEQPQHF
. TRBD1 TRBJ1-1 TRBV5-6 TGTGCCAGCAGTTCTCCACAGGGGGCTTACACTGAAGCTTTCTTT CASSSPQGAYTEAFF
once TRBD2 TRBJ2-4 TRBV27 TGTGCCAGCAGTTCCTTAGCTAGCGGGAGTTTCGGAAACATTCAGTACTTC CASSSLASGSFGNIQYF
. TRBD1 TRBJ1-2 TRBV15 TGTGCCACCAGCTCAGGACAGGGGTACGGCTATGGCTACACCTTC CATSSGQGYGYGYTF
. . TRBJ2-7 TRBV5-1 TGCGCCAGCAGCCCGGGGGAGTGGGGTCGGCGGCACGAGCAGTACTTC CASSPGEWGRRHEQYF
. TRBD2 TRBJ2-1 TRBV28 TGTGCCAGCAGTTTGCCGACTAGCGGATTCTACAATGAGCAGTTCTTC CASSLPTSGFYNEQFF
. TRBD2 TRBJ2-1 TRBV2 TGTGCCAGCAGTATTGATACAGCGGGAGCCTACAATGAGCAGTTCTTC CASSIDTAGAYNEQFF
. . TRBJ2-7 TRBV9 TGTGCCAGCAGCGTAGAAAGGACAGCCTCCTACGAGCAGTACTTC CASSVERTASYEQYF
. . TRBJ2-2 TRBV4-3 TGCGCCAGCAGCCACCTTGGGACGGGGGCCGGGGAGCTGTTTTTT CASSHLGTGAGELFF
. . TRBJ2-7 TRBV7-7 TGTGCTAGCAGCTTAGAGACTAGTCACCCGGGGAAAATGGGCGAGCAGTACTTC CASSLETSHPGKMGEQYF
. . TRBJ2-2 TRBV29-1 TGCAGCGTTGCCTTATATCACAGGGAAGCCGGGGAGCTGTTTTTT CSVALYHREAGELFF
. TRBD2 TRBJ2-1 TRBV19 TGTGCCAGTAGTATCCGCGGGAGGGGTCCCTATGAGCAGTTCTTC CASSIRGRGPYEQFF
. TRBD1 TRBJ2-3 TRBV7-2 TGTGCCAGCAGCCTGGACAGGAGCACAGATACGCAGTATTTT CASSLDRSTDTQYF
. TRBD2 TRBJ2-5 TRBV2 TGTGCCAGCAAGCCATTCCGACTAGCGGGGAACCAAGGGGCCCAGTACTTC CASKPFRLAGNQGAQYF